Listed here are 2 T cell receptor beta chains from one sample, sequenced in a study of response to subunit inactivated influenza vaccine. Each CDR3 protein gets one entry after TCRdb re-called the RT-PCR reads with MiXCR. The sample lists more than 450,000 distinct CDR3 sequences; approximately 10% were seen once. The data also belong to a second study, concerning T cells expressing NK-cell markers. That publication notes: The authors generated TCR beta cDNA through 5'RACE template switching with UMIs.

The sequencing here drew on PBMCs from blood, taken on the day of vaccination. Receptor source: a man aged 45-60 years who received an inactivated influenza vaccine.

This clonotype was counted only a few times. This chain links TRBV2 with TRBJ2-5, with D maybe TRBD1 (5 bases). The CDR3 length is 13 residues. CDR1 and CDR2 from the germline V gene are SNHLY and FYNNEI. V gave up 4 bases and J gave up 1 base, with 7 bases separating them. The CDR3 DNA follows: TGTGCCAGCAGTGGGACACGCCAAGAGACCCAGTACTTC. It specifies CASSGTRQETQYF.

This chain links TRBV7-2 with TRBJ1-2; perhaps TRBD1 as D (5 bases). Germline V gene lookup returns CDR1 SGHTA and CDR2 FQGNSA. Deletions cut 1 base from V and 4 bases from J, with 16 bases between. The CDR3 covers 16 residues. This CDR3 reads CASSLVGASQSYGYTF. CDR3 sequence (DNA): TGTGCCAGCAGCTTAGTCGGGGCATCACAGTCCTATGGCTACACCTTC. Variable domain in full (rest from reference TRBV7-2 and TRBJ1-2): GAGVSQSPSNKVTEKGKDVELRCDPISGHTALYWYRQSLGQGLEFLIYFQGNSAPDKSGLPSDRFSAERTGGSVSTLTIQRTQQEDSAVYLCASSLVGASQSYGYTFGSGTRLTVV.